Below, one T cell receptor (beta chain) is given with its context. This record comes from a study of preoperative IRX-2 immunotherapy in early breast cancer. Sequencing was performed with immunoSEQ multiplex PCR; in TCRdb, only in-frame clones are kept and a portion is missing. The sample lists tens of thousands of clones, around 96% seen once, with approximately 6.5% in the top ten. CDR3 length: 14 amino acids. The germline CDR1 and CDR2 sequences are SGHDT and YYEEEE. With 2 bases removed from V and 9 bases from J, the gap between germline ends came to 12 bases. Indicated treatment: preoperative locoregional IRX-2 cytokine immunotherapy. Patients received preoperative, locoregional IRX-2 cytokine immunotherapy in a phase Ib study.

The chain employs TRBV5-6 and TRBJ1-6; no reliable D call. This specimen was collected from a patient treated with IRX-2 immunotherapy. The clonotype was recovered from a human donor with breast cancer. The CDR3 bases are TGTGCCAGCAGCTTTCTCAGTGTTGGTTCACCCCTCCACTTT. Translating gives CASSFLSVGSPLHF.